The clone carrying this T cell receptor beta chain was counted only a few times. This sample was included in a study of cytomegalovirus exposure and HLA in healthy donors. The CDR3 totals 16 residues. Germline-derived CDR1 and CDR2 are SGHTA and FQGNSA. V dropped 3 bases and J dropped 3; count of bases not matched to a gene: 5. Primers for the PCR totalled 60 Vbeta and 13 Jbeta. The table came from immunoSEQ multiplex PCR; TCRdb's copy has only in-frame clones and leaves some out. The data show about 200,000 clones, 70% to 80% seen once. The genes are TRBV7-2 and TRBJ2-3; 11 nucleotides match TRBD2. The sequence was collected from a girl aged 5-17 years in good health and CMV-seropositive. Sequences were obtained from PBMCs. The CDR3 DNA sequence: TGTGCCAGCAGCTTGAGACTAGCGGGGATGACAGATACGCAGTATTTT. Protein sequence: CASSLRLAGMTDTQYF.